This paragraph reports one TCR beta chain. The specificity of this receptor is unknown. The input lacks base qualities; no much larger clone sits a single base away. The CDR3 regions of human TCRbeta chains were analyzed by immunosequencing. Per the authors' processing: Repertoire TCRs were matched against a reference library of SARS-CoV-2-specific TCRs generated with the MIRA antigen-specificity platform. Breadth meant the fraction of unique TCRs that were SARS-CoV-2-associated, whereas depth meant the fraction of total T cells that were SARS-CoV-2-associated. Using the MIRA data, every spike-specific TCR was mapped to the spike region that the TCR reacted to and assigned to either a CD4 or a CD8 class. Log10-transformed breadth and depth values were compared by one-way ANOVA with Sidak's multiple comparisons tests. TCRdb re-hosts the immuneACCESS table, in-frame sequences only. Its copies lack some clones; in the studies checked, an unresolved V gene accounts for under half of them, and the cause for the rest is not known. V, J and clone size derive from that table, while D and trimming were established from the DNA sequence. The sample has roughly 170,000 clones on record, 90% to 95% of them singletons. About 0.9% of the sample lies in the top ten.

The sample belongs to a study of T cell responses to AZD1222 COVID-19 vaccine (dated by TCRdb to the early 2020s). For the study in its entirety: AZD1222 recipients whose second dose came at about 4 weeks and those whose second dose came at about 12 weeks were combined into one group, since spike-specific TCR depth and breadth did not differ between the two schedules. TCR sequencing covered roughly 230 trial participants: nearly 210 given two doses of AZD1222 and some 25 given two doses of MenACWY control vaccine. Trial participants were enrolled by age into 18-55, 56-69 and 70-plus year subgroups, with approximately 160, 26 and 62 TCR-sequenced participants respectively. On the study overall, not on this receptor specifically: After two AZD1222 doses, both the breadth and the depth of spike-specific TCRs were significantly higher than at day 0 and than in MenACWY recipients. Conclusions about previously exposed vaccinees were limited because only a handful of AZD1222 recipients were SARS-CoV-2 seropositive at baseline. No day 14 peak-response samples were available, so repertoires were characterized only after the peak T cell response. Participants were mostly white British, with more females than males. The authors suggested clonal diversity may have been underestimated. In the small 56-69-year group, the increase in depth fell short of significance, most likely because of low power. CD4 TCRs associated with the vaccine covered the entire spike protein, and the dominant responses were in regions 160-218 and 743-854. Reportedly, almost half of the unique spike-specific TCRs recognized epitopes lying outside the regions that are mutated in the B.1.351 and B.1.1.7 variants.

The time point label on this specimen signifies: baseline before first vaccination. Vaccinee samples were obtained from the UK trials COV001 and COV002, which included a single-blind randomized controlled phase 2/3 trial of AZD1222 (ChAdOx1 nCoV-19) in healthy adults. Trial participant PBMC samples were collected at day 0 and day 28 after the second dose for TCRbeta chain sequencing. The TCR sequence derives from an adult in good health. This specimen consisted of peripheral blood, obtained on day 0 of AZD1222 vaccination.

For the CDR3, the sequence is CASSPRDSYGYTF. The nucleotides read TGTGCCAGCAGTCCGCGGGACAGCTATGGCTACACCTTC. The chain was built from TRBV28 and TRBJ1-2, with 7 bases aligning to TRBD1. Trimming accounts for 5 bases at V and 4 bases at J, while the number of junction bases matched to no gene is 4. CDR1 MDHEN and CDR2 SYDVKM were looked up in the germline V gene. The CDR3 goes from the cysteine to the phenylalanine over 13 residues. Only the CDR3 DNA is retained, 39 bases long and in frame from the first base.